This section outlines one T cell receptor (beta chain) sequence together with its context. Produced via immunoSEQ multiplex PCR; TCRdb's table is partial and in-frame only. The data contain 190,000 or so clones, about 93% of them seen just once; the ten biggest clones take up more than 1.1%. This sample is part of a study of control samples from healthy donors and cancer patients. Deletions cut 4 bases from V and 2 bases from J, with 15 bases between. The germline V gene encodes CDR1 SGHKS and CDR2 YYEKEE (reference sequence). CDR3 length: 16 amino acids. This receptor was obtained from a man younger than 35 in good health. The sequenced sample consisted of blood. The V and J genes are TRBV5-5 and TRBJ2-2, with D perhaps assigned TRBD1 or TRBD2 (6 bases each). The CDR3 DNA reads TGTGCCAGCAGCCCCGGAAGGGGGGTTAACACCGGGGAGCTGTTTTTT. This codes for CASSPGRGVNTGELFF.